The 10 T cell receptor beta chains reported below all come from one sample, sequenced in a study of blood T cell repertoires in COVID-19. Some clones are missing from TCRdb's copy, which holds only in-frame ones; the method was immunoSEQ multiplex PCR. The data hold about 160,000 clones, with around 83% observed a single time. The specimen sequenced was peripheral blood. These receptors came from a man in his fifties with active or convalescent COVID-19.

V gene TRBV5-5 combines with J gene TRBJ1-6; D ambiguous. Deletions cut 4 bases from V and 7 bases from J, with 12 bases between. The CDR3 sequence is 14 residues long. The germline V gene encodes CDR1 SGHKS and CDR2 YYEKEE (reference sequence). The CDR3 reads CASSPGIANSPLHF. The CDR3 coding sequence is TGTGCCAGCAGCCCCGGGATTGCAAATTCACCCCTCCACTTT.

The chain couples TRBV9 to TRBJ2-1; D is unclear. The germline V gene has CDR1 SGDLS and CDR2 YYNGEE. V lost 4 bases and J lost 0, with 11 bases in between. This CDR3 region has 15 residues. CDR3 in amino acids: CASSSNSGSYNEQFF. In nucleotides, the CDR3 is TGTGCCAGCAGCTCCAATTCGGGCTCCTACAATGAGCAGTTCTTC.

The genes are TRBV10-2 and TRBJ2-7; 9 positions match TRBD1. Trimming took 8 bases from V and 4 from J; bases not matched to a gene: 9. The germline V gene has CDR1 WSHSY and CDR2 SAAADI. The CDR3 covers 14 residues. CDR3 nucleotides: TGCGCCAGCTCGGGAACCGGGACAGGGTACGAGCAGTACTTC. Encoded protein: CASSGTGTGYEQYF.

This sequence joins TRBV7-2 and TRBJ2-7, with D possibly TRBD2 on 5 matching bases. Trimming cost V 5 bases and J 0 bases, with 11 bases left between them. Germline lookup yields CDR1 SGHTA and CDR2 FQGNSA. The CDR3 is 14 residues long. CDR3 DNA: TGTGCCAGCAGCCCCAGAAGCGGCTCCTACGAGCAGTACTTC. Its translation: CASSPRSGSYEQYF.

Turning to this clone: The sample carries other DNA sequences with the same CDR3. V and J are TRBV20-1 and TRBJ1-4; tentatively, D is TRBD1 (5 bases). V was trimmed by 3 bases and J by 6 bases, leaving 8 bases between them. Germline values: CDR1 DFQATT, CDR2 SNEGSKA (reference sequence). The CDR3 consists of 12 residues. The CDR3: CSASPGHEKLFF. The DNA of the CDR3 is TGCAGTGCTAGTCCAGGGCATGAAAAACTGTTTTTT.

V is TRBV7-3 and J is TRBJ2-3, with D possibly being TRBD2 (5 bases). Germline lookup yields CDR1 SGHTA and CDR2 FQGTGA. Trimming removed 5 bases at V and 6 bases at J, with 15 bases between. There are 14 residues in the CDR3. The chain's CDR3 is CASSPEEGRDTQYF. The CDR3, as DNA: TGTGCCAGCAGCCCCGAAGAGGGCCGGGATACGCAGTATTTT.

Here the CDR3 DNA reads TGTGCCAGCAGCTTGGCGAGGGGGAGCGATGAGCAGTTCTTC. Its translation is CASSLARGSDEQFF. The rearrangement uses TRBV5-6 and TRBJ2-1; possible D gene TRBD1, 6 bases. There are 14 residues in the CDR3. Germline loops: CDR1 SGHDT, CDR2 YYEEEE. V was trimmed by 0 bases and J by 8 bases, leaving 12 bases between them.

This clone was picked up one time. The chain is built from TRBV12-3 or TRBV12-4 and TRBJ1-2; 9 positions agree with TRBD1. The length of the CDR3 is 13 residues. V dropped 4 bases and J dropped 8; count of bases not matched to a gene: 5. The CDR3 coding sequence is TGTGCCAGCAGTTCGACAGGGGGACGCGGCTACACCTTC. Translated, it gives CASSSTGGRGYTF.

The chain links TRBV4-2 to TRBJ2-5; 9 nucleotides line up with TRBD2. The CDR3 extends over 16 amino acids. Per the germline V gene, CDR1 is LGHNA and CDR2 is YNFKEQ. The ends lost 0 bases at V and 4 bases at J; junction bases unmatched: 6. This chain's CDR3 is CASSQDLAGGIETQYF. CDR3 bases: TGTGCCAGCAGCCAAGATCTTGCGGGGGGGATAGAGACCCAGTACTTC.

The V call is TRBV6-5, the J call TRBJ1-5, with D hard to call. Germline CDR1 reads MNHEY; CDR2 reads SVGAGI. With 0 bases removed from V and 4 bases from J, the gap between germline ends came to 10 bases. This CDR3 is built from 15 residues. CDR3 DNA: TGTGCCAGCAGTTACTCGTTGACAAGTAATCAGCCCCAGCATTTT. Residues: CASSYSLTSNQPQHF.